The entry below gives a single T cell receptor (beta chain) sequence along with its context. There is no known antigen for this receptor. No base quality information exists; no much larger clone differs at one position. Taken from cysteine to phenylalanine, the CDR3 has 17 residues. The retained sequence is limited to the CDR3, 51 bases, with the frame set at the first base. CDR1 and CDR2 (MNHNS, SASEGT) derive from the germline V gene. From V the trimming removes 3 bases and from J it removes 0 bases, while the gene matches leave 8 bases of the junction unaccounted for. The data are from a study of Tregs in tolerant kidney transplant recipients (dated by TCRdb to between 2017 and 2020). Regarding the complete study: Related donors were used in the transplants with nonmyeloablative bone marrow transplantation, and mixed chimerism was transient in the human trials. Before combined kidney and bone marrow transplantation, this study identified donor-specific regulatory T cells using TCRbeta sequencing and then followed those same cells after transplant. The paper as a whole reports these results and caveats: PCR primers changed over time for some patients, so nucleotide-level comparison across those patients' samples was not possible. Because only a small number of patients were included, the study had limitations, and the results will need to be validated in larger populations as well as under other immunosuppression protocols. The most biologically relevant and donor-specific TCRbeta repertoire appeared to be identified by expanding Tregs with activated donor B cells. Biological reproducibility was not examined directly, but technical replication error appeared to be minimal. In tolerant patients, donor-specific Tregs expanded more than Tregs overall, which suggests antigen-driven rather than nonspecific expansion.

For TCRbeta CDR3 sequencing, genomic DNA was extracted from sorted cells using the QIAGEN DNeasy Blood and Tissue Kit. High-throughput TCRbeta CDR3 sequencing, which included PCR amplification with bias correction and internal controls, was done commercially through immunoSEQ. As for the original processing: Unique productive TCRbeta sequences were defined by CDR3 nucleotide sequence where primers matched, otherwise by CDR3 amino acid sequence with Vbeta and Jbeta genes. As a correction for sorting error, sequences shared between sorted populations at a frequency ratio of 2:1 or less were discarded, and the remaining shared sequences were assigned to the higher population. A sequence counted as donor-reactive if, in CFSE-low cells, the sequence had a frequency of at least 0.01% and was expanded at least 5-fold compared with unstimulated cells. Jensen-Shannon divergence calculated on the top 100 TCRbeta sequences ranked by frequency was used to measure repertoire divergence. For samples with multiple sequencing runs, sorting error was corrected in each run separately before the runs were combined. TCRdb provides this immuneACCESS table in a form limited to in-frame rearrangements. Some clones are lacking; in checked studies, under half of them reflect an unresolved V gene, and why the rest are absent is not known. V and J calls and clone size are given by that table; D and trimming were obtained from the DNA. The sample data list tens of thousands of clones, and approximately 91% of these were observed just once. The biggest ten clones account for about 0.37% of the sample.

Interpreted using the paper, the time point label stands for: blood sample drawn before combined kidney and bone marrow transplant. Thawed PBMCs were FACS-sorted into unstimulated Tregs (CD4+CD25+CD127-), CD4+ non-Tregs (CD4+CD25-), CD4 cells and CD8 cells. Patients were 4 combined kidney and bone marrow transplant recipients from the ITN036ST trial, and only these trial subjects had samples available. Healthy control blood was separated into PBMCs by Ficoll density gradient and cryopreserved, and patient PBMCs were collected both before and after transplant. In this chain, TRBV6-1 is recombined with TRBJ2-3, with 8 middle bases fitting TRBD2. The TCR comes from a human donor who received a combined kidney and bone marrow transplant. The material sequenced was CD4+ T cells from blood, taken before the transplant. The CDR3 corresponds to CASSERTSSSSTDTQYF. In nucleotide form, the sequence is TGTGCCAGCAGTGAGCGGACTAGCAGTTCTAGCACAGATACGCAGTATTTT.